Each of the 4 T cell receptor beta chains below was sequenced from the same sample in a study of neoadjuvant nivolumab and ipilimumab in lung cancer (dated by TCRdb to the early 2020s). The library came from the immunoSEQ multiplex PCR assay. TCRdb provides this immuneACCESS table in a form limited to in-frame rearrangements. Some clones are lacking; in checked studies, under half of them reflect an unresolved V gene, and why the rest are absent is not known. The sample table contains about 23,000 clones; only one count was recorded for approximately 86% of them. The ten largest clones take up more than 20% of the sample. What this sample's time point label stands for: pretherapy, before neoadjuvant immune checkpoint inhibitors. The material sequenced was peripheral blood, taken before neoadjuvant nivolumab, alone or with ipilimumab. The origin of the receptors is an adult with non-small cell lung cancer.

V gene TRBV11-2 combines with J gene TRBJ2-7; 9 nucleotides align to TRBD1. Looked up from germline, CDR1 is SGHAT and CDR2 is FQNNGV. After removal of 3 bases from V and 6 bases from J, the junction contained 6 bases not matched to a gene. The CDR3 length is 14 residues. The CDR3 DNA is TGTGCCAGCAGCTTTGGGACAGGGCTCCTCGAGCAGTACTTC. Its translation: CASSFGTGLLEQYF.

This rearrangement joins TRBV11-3 to TRBJ2-7; D ambiguous. The CDR3 totals 13 residues. The germline V and J ends were trimmed by 4 bases and 0 bases, with 7 bases remaining between them. CDR1 and CDR2 from the germline V gene are SGHNT and YENEEA. The CDR3 DNA is TGTGCCAGCAGCTATGAGAACTCCTACGAGCAGTACTTC. This sequence encodes CASSYENSYEQYF. The full variable domain, its missing parts supplied by reference TRBV11-3 and TRBJ2-7, is EAGVVQSPRYKIIEKKQPVAFWCNPISGHNTLYWYLQNLGQGPELLIRYENEEAVDDSQLPKDRFSAERLKGVDSTLKIQPAELGDSAVYLCASSYENSYEQYFGPGTRLTVT.

V is TRBV4-2 and J is TRBJ2-7; D uncertain. The CDR3 runs to 14 residues. Trimming cost V 1 base and J 5 bases, with 12 bases left between them. Germline CDR1 LGHNA, CDR2 YNFKEQ. CDR3 residues: CASSQGGSYDEQYF. The CDR3 region has the DNA TGTGCCAGCAGCCAAGGAGGAAGTTATGACGAGCAGTACTTC.

The chain uses TRBV6-5 and TRBJ2-7; tentatively, D is TRBD2 (5 bases). V was cut by 4 bases and J by 0 bases, with 13 bases left in between. The CDR3 length is 15 residues. In germline, CDR1 is MNHEY, CDR2 SVGAGI. The CDR3 nucleotides are TGTGCCAGCAGTTTGAGCAGCGGCAGCTCCTACGAGCAGTACTTC. Amino acid sequence: CASSLSSGSSYEQYF.